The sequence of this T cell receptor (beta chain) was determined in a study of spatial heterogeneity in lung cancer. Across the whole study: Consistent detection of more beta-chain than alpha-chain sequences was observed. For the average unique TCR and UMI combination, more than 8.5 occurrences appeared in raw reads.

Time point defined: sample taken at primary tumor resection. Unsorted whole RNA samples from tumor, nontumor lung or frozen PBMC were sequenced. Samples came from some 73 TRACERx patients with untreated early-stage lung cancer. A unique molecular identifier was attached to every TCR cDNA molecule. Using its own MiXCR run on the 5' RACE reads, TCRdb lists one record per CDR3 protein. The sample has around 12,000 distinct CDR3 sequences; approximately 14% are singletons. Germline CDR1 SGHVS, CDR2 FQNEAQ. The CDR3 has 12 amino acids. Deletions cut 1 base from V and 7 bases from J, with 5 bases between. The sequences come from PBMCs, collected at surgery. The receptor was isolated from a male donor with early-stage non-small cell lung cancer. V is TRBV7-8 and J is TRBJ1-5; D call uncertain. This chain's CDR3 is CASSLERQPQHF. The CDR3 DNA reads TGTGCCAGCAGCTTAGAACGCCAGCCCCAGCATTTT.